This TCR beta chain is drawn from a study of T cell changes during pregnancy in multiple sclerosis. Profiling relied on immunoSEQ multiplex PCR, and the TCRdb table lists in-frame clones only, not all of them. The sample lists 35,000 or so clones, 89% occurring once. V shed 4 bases, J shed 5 bases, and the junction held 10 bases outside the gene matches. CDR1 and CDR2 (germline): MNHEY, SMNVEV (reference sequence). The CDR3 covers 15 residues. This clonotype was obtained from a female donor in good health, enrolled as a control in a pregnancy study. The sequenced sample was CD4+ T cells from peripheral blood mononuclear cells, obtained after pregnancy. The chain has TRBV27 and TRBJ2-5; TRBD1 matches at 7 bases. CDR3 nucleotides: TGTGCCAGCAGTTCAGTATGGCAGGGGGTGGAGACCCAGTACTTC. This gives the protein CASSSVWQGVETQYF.